These 5 T cell receptor beta chains came from one sample sequenced in a study of blood T cell repertoires in COVID-19. Using immunoSEQ multiplex PCR, the repertoire was profiled, and TCRdb retains in-frame clones only, with some absent. The sample has about 140,000 clones; 81% are singletons. The source material was peripheral blood. The receptors were gathered from a human donor in a cohort sampled during active COVID-19.

The rearrangement links TRBV19 to TRBJ2-7; 9 nucleotides agree with TRBD1. Germline V gene lookup returns CDR1 LNHDA and CDR2 SQIVND (reference sequence). CDR3 length: 12 residues. The V segment lost 4 bases and the J segment 8 bases; nucleotides outside the gene matches: 3. The DNA for the CDR3 is TGTGCCAGTAGTAATACAGGGGGCCAGCAGTACTTC. Amino acid sequence: CASSNTGGQQYF.

This clone was observed a single time. V is TRBV19 and J is TRBJ2-5, with 9 bases fitting TRBD2. This CDR3 region has 15 residues. Germline CDR1 is LNHDA and CDR2 is SQIVND (reference sequence). V lost 3 bases and J lost 3; bases outside the gene matches: 5. For the CDR3, the DNA is TGTGCCAGTAGTATCCTGACTAGCGGAGAAGAGACCCAGTACTTC. Translating gives CASSILTSGEETQYF.

The V gene is TRBV7-9, the J gene TRBJ1-4, with D tentatively TRBD1 (5 bases). There are 15 residues in the CDR3. The V and J ends lost 0 bases and 4 bases respectively, with 9 bases between them. Germline CDR1 is SEHNR and CDR2 is FQNEAQ (reference sequence). The CDR3 region has the DNA TGTGCCAGCAGCTTAGCAGGGGTCGGTAATGAAAAACTGTTTTTT. It is translated as CASSLAGVGNEKLFF.

The chain employs TRBV3-1 (or the pseudogene TRBV3-2) and TRBJ2-3; 10 bases are shared with TRBD2. The V gene end was trimmed by 2 bases and the J gene end by 11 bases; junction bases not matched to a gene: 4. Germline lookup yields CDR1 LGHDT and CDR2 YNNKEL (reference sequence). There are 13 residues in the CDR3. The CDR3 nucleotides are TGTGCCAGCAGCCAATTCACTAGCGGGGAGCAGTATTTT. It codes for CASSQFTSGEQYF.

This rearrangement joins TRBV5-1 to TRBJ2-5; 11 bases map to TRBD2. CDR3 length equals 16 residues. The V gene end was trimmed by 1 base and the J gene end by 5 bases; junction bases not matched to a gene: 7. In germline, CDR1 is SGHRS, CDR2 YFSETQ. The CDR3 loop is CASSLFTSGSFETQYF. The CDR3 region has the DNA TGCGCCAGCAGCTTGTTCACTAGCGGGAGTTTCGAGACCCAGTACTTC.